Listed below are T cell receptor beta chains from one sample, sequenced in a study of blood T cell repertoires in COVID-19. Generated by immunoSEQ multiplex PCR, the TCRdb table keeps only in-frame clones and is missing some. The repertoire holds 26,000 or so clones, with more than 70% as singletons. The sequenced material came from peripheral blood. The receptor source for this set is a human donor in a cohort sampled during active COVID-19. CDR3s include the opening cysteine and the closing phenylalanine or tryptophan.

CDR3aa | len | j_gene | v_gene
CASTREGRYGYTF | 13 | TRBJ1-2 | TRBV5-1
CASRFVGALYGYTF | 14 | TRBJ1-2 | TRBV19
CASSPGLAGQETQYF | 15 | TRBJ2-5 | TRBV18
CAWNRFPRDTYGYTF | 15 | TRBJ1-2 | TRBV30
CASSLVGTDTQYF | 13 | TRBJ2-3 | TRBV13
CASSSAGAGDQNIQYF | 16 | TRBJ2-4 | TRBV5-4
CASSHIPDSSNYGYTF | 16 | TRBJ1-2 | TRBV14
CARTGDGRETQYF | 13 | TRBJ2-5 | TRBV2
CASSPGQGVTETQYF | 15 | TRBJ2-5 | TRBV11-3
CASSPPGQGSLVAFF | 15 | TRBJ1-1 | TRBV18
CAISPQGFTEAFF | 13 | TRBJ1-1 | TRBV10-3
CARLGLRNTIYF | 12 | TRBJ1-3 | TRBV30
CASSLTGLHYGYTF | 14 | TRBJ1-2 | TRBV2
CASSQAGTQYEQYF | 14 | TRBJ2-7 | TRBV3-1/TRBV3-2
CASSFNRGRQPQHF | 14 | TRBJ1-5 | TRBV6-5
CASRELAGGPGDTQYF | 16 | TRBJ2-3 | TRBV2
CASSLNTGTGNTIYF | 15 | TRBJ1-3 | TRBV5-4
CASSLAGTGRGAGELFF | 17 | TRBJ2-2 | TRBV7-6
CASSLGQALGGYTF | 14 | TRBJ1-2 | TRBV7-9
CASSQDRVGLSTDTQYF | 17 | TRBJ2-3 | TRBV4-3
CARGGNNEQFF | 11 | TRBJ2-1 | TRBV30
CASSSKGDPYEQYF | 14 | TRBJ2-7 | TRBV6-2/TRBV6-3
CASSLLATGDTEAFF | 15 | TRBJ1-1 | TRBV7-3